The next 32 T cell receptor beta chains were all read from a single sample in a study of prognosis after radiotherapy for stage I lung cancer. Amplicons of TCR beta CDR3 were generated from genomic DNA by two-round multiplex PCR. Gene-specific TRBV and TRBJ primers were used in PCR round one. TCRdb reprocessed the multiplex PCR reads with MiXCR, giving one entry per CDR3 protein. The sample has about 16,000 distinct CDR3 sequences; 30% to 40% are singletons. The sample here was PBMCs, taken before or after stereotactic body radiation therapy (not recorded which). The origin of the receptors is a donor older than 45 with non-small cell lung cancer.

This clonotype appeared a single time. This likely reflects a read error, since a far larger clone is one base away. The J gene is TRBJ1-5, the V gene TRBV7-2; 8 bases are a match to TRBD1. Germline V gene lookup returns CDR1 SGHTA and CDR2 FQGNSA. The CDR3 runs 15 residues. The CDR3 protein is CAGSLAGQVSQPQHF. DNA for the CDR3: TGTGCCGGCAGCTTAGCGGGACAGGTCTCTCAGCCCCAGCATTTT.

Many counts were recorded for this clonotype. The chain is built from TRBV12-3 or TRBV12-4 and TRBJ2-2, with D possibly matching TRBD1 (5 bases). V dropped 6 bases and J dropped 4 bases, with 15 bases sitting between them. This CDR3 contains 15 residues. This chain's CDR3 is CASRVAGFGTGELFF. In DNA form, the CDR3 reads TGTGCCAGCAGGGTAGCAGGGTTCGGCACCGGGGAGCTGTTTTTT.

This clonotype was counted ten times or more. The CDR3 DNA sequence: TGCGCCAGCATCCCCTTTAGCGGGAGTGCCTACAATGAGCAGTTCTTC. It translates to CASIPFSGSAYNEQFF. The genes are TRBV5-1 and TRBJ2-1; the match to TRBD2 covers 9 bases. The CDR3 sequence is 16 residues long. Germline V gene sequence: CDR1 SGHRS, CDR2 YFSETQ. V trimming: 6 bases; J trimming: 2 bases; junction bases outside the gene matches: 9.

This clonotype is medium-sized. Here the CDR3 reads CASSLGRLAPPSSYNEQFF. The CDR3 nucleotides read TGTGCCAGCAGCTTAGGGAGGCTAGCCCCCCCAAGCTCCTACAATGAGCAGTTCTTC. J is TRBJ2-1 and V is TRBV7-9; possibly TRBD2 for D (5 bases). CDR3 length equals 19 residues. Between the trimmed V and J ends, which lost 1 base and 0 bases, there was a span of 19 bases. The germline V gene has CDR1 SEHNR and CDR2 FQNEAQ (reference sequence).

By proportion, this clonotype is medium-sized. The CDR3 bases are TGCAGTGCTAGGACAGGGACTGGCTCCTACGAGCAGTACTTC. Its protein is CSARTGTGSYEQYF. The chain recombines TRBV20-1 with TRBJ2-7; perhaps TRBD1 as D (7 bases). This CDR3 spans 14 amino acids. V was clipped by 3 bases and J by 0 bases, with 12 bases between them. CDR1 and CDR2 from the germline V gene are DFQATT and SNEGSKA (reference sequence).

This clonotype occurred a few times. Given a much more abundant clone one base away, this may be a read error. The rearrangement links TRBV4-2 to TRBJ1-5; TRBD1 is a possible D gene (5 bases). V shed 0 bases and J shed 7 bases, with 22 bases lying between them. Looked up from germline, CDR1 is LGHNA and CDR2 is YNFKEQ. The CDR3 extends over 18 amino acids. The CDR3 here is CASSQDTSASGVLQPQHF. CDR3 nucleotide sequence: TGTGCCAGCAGCCAAGATACATCCGCGTCGGGGGTACTCCAGCCCCAGCATTTT.

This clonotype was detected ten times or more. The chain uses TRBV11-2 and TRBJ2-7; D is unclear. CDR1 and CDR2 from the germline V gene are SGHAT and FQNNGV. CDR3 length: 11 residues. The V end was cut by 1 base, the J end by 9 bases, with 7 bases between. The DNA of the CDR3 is TGTGCCAGCAGCTTAGGTTTCGCGCAGTACTTC. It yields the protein CASSLGFAQYF.

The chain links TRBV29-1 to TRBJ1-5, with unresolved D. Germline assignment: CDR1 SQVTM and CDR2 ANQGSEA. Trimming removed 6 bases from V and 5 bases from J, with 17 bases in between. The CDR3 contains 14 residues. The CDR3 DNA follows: TGCAGCGTGAGCTGGGGAGCGCGCGATCAGCCCCAGCATTTT. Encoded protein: CSVSWGARDQPQHF.

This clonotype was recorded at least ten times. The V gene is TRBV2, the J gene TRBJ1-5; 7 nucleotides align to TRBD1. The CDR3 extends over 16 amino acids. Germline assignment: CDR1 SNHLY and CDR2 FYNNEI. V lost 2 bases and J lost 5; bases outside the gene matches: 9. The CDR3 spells CASSESEGGSHQPQHF. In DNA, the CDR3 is TGTGCCAGCAGTGAATCGGAAGGGGGCAGTCATCAGCCCCAGCATTTT.

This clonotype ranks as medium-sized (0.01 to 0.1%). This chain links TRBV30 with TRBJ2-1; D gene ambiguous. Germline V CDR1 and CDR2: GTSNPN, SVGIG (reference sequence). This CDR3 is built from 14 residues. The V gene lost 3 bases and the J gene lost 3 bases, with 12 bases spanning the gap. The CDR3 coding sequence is TGTGCCTGGAGCCCACAGAGATTCTACAATGAGCAGTTCTTC. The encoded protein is CAWSPQRFYNEQFF. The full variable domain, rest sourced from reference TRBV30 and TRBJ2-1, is SQTIHQWPATLVQPVGSPLSLECTVEGTSNPNLYWYRQAAGRGLQLLFYSVGIGQISSEVPQNLSASRPQDRQFILSSKKLLLSDSGFYLCAWSPQRFYNEQFFGPGTRLTVL.

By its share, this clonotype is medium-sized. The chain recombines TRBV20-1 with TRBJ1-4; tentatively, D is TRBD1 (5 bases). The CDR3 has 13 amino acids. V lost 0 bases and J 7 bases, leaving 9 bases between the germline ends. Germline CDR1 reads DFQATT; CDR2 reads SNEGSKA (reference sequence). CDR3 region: CSARDLRAEKLFF. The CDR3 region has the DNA TGCAGTGCTAGAGATCTCAGGGCTGAAAAACTGTTTTTT.

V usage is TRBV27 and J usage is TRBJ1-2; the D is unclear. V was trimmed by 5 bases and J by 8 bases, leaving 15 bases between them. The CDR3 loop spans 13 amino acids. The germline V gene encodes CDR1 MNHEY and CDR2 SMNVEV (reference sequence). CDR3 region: CASSTPYSVGYTF. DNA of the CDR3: TGTGCCAGCAGTACACCCTACAGTGTCGGCTACACCTTC.

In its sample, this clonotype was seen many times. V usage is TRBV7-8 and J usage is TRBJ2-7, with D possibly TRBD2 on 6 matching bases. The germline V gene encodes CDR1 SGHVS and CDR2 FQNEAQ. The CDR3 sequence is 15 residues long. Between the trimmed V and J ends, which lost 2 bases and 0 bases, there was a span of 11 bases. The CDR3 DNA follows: TGTGCCAGCAGCTTACTGGCGGGACTCTCCTACGAGCAGTACTTC. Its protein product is CASSLLAGLSYEQYF.

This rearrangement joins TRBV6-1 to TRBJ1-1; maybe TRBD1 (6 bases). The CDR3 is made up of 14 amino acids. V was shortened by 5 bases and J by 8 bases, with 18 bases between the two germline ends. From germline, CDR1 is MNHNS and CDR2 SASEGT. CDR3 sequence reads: CASSYTSRGIEAFF. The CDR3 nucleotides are TGTGCCAGCAGTTACACCTCAAGGGGGATCGAAGCTTTCTTT.

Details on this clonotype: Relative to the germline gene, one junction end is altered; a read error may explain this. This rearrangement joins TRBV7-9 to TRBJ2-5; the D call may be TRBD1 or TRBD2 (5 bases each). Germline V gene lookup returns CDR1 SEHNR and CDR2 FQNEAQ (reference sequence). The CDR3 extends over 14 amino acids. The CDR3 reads CTRGIETVQETQYF. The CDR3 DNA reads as TGTACCAGAGGGATCGAGACAGTACAAGAGACCCAGTACTTC.

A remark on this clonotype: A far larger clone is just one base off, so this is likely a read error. CDR3 residues: CASSYTRVTDATNEKLFF. The CDR3 DNA reads TGTGCCAGCAGTTACACAAGAGTGACAGACGCAACTAATGAAAAACTGTTTTTT. The rearrangement links TRBV6-8 to TRBJ1-4; the D gene is possibly TRBD1 (5 bases). From germline, CDR1 is MNHGY and CDR2 SAAAGT. The CDR3 contains 18 residues. Trimming removed 2 bases from V and 0 bases from J, with 16 bases in between.

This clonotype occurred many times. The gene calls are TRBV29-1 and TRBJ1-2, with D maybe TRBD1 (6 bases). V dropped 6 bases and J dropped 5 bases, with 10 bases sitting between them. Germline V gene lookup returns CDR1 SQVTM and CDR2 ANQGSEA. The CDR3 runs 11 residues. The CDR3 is CSVLQGYGYTF. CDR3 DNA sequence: TGCAGCGTCTTACAGGGTTATGGCTACACCTTC. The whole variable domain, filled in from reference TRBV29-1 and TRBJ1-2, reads SAVISQKPSRDICQRGTSLTIQCQVDSQVTMMFWYRQQPGQSLTLIATANQGSEATYESGFVIDKFPISRPNLTFSTLTVSNMSPEDSSIYLCSVLQGYGYTFGSGTRLTVV.

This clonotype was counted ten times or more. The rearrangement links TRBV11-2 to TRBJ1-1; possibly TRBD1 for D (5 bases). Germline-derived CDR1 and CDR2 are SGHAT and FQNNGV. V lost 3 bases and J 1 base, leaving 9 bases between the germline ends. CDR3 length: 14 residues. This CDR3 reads CASSFLDKNTEAFF. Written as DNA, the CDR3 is TGTGCCAGCAGCTTTCTGGACAAGAACACTGAAGCTTTCTTT. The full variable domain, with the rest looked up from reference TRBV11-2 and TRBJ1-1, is EAGVAQSPRYKIIEKRQSVAFWCNPISGHATLYWYQQILGQGPKLLIQFQNNGVVDDSQLPKDRFSAERLKGVDSTLKIQPAKLEDSAVYLCASSFLDKNTEAFFGQGTRLTVV.

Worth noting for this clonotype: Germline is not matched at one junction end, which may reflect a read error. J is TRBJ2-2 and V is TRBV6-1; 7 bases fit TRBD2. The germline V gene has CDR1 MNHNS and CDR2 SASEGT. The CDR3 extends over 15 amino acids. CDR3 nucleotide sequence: TGTGCCAGCAGTGATGCGGGAGTGTTAACCGGGGATCTGTTTTTT. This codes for CASSDAGVLTGDLFF.

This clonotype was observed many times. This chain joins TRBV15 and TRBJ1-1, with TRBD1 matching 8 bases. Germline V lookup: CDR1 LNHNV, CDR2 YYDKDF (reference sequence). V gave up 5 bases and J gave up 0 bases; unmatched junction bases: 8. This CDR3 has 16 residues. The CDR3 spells CATSAQGGMMNTEAFF. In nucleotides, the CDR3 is TGTGCCACCAGCGCACAGGGGGGGATGATGAACACTGAAGCTTTCTTT.

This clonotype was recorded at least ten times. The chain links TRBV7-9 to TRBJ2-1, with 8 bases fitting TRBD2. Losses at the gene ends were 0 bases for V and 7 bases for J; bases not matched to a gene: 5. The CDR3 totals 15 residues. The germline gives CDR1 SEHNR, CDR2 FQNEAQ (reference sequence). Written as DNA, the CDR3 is TGTGCCAGCAGCTTAGCCGGGAGGGCCCGGAATGAGCAGTTCTTC. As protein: CASSLAGRARNEQFF. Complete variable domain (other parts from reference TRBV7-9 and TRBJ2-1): DTGVSQNPRHKITKRGQNVTFRCDPISEHNRLYWYRQTLGQGPEFLTYFQNEAQLEKSRLLSDRFSAERPKGSFSTLEIQRTEQGDSAMYLCASSLAGRARNEQFFGPGTRLTVL.

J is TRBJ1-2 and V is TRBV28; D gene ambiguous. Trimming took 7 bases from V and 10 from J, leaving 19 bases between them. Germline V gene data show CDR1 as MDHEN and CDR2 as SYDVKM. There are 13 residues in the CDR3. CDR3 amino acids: CASKPIGNYFYTF. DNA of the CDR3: TGTGCCAGCAAGCCGATAGGAAACTATTTCTACACCTTC.

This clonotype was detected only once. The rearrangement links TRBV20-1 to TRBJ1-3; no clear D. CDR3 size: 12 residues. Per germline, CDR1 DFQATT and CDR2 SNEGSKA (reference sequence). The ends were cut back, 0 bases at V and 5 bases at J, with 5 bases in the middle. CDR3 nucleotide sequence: TGCAGTGCTAGAGAAATCAGAAACACCATATATTTT. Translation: CSAREIRNTIYF.

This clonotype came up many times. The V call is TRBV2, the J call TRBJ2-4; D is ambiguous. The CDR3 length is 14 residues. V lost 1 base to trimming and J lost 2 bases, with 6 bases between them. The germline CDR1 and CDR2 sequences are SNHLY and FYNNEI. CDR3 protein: CASSEGTSKNIQYF. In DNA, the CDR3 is TGTGCCAGCAGTGAAGGGACCTCCAAAAACATTCAGTACTTC.

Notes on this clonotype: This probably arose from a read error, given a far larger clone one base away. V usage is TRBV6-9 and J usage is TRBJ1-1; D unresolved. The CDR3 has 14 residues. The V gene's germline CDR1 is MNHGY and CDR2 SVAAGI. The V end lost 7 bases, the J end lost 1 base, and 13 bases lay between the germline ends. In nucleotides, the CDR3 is TGTGCCAGCAACAAAGGACTATGGAACACTGAAGCTTTCTTT. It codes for CASNKGLWNTEAFF.

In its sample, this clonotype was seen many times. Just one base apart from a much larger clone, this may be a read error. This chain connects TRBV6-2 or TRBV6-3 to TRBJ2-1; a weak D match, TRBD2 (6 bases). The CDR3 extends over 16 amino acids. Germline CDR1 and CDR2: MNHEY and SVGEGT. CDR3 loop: CASCYMSAGGVNEQFF. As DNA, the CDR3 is TGTGCCAGCTGTTATATGTCGGCAGGAGGGGTCAATGAGCAGTTCTTC.

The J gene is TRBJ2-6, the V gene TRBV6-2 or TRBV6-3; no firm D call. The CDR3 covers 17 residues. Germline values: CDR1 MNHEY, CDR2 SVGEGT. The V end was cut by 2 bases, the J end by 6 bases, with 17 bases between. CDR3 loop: CASSYPAFQVVANVLTF. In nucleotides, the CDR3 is TGTGCCAGCAGTTACCCTGCCTTTCAGGTGGTGGCCAACGTCCTGACTTTC.

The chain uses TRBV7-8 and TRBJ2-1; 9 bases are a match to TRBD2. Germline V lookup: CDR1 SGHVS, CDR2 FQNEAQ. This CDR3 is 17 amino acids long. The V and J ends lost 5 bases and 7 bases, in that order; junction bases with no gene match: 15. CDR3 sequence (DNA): TGTGCCAGCAGCCCGAGCCCTAGCGGGATTGTCGGGAATGAGCAGTTCTTC. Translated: CASSPSPSGIVGNEQFF.

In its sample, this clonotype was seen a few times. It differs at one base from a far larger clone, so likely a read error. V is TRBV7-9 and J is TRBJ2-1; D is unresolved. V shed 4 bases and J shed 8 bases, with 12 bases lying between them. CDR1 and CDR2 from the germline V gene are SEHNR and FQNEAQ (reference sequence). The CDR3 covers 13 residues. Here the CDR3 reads CASSYTPLDEQFF. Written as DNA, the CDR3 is TGTGCCAGCAGCTATACCCCGTTGGATGAGCAGTTCTTC.

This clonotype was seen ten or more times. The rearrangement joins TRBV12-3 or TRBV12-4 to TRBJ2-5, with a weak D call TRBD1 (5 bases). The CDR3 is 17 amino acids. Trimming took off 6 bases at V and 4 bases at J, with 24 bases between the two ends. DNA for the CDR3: TGTGCCAGCAGGCCTCGGTCGTCCAGGGTTGTAGGAGAGACCCAGTACTTC. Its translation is CASRPRSSRVVGETQYF.

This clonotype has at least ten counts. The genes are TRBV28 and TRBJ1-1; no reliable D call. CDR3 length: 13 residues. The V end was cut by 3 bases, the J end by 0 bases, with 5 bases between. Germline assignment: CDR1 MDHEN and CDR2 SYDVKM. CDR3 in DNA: TGTGCCAGCAGTTTTATCCTGAACACTGAAGCTTTCTTT. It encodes CASSFILNTEAFF.

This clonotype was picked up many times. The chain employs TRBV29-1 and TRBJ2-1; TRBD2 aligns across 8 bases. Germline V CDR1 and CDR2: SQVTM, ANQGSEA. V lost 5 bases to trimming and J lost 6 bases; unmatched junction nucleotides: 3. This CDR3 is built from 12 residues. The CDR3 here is CSVRAGGNEQFF. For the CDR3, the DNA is TGCAGCGTTCGGGCGGGAGGCAATGAGCAGTTCTTC.